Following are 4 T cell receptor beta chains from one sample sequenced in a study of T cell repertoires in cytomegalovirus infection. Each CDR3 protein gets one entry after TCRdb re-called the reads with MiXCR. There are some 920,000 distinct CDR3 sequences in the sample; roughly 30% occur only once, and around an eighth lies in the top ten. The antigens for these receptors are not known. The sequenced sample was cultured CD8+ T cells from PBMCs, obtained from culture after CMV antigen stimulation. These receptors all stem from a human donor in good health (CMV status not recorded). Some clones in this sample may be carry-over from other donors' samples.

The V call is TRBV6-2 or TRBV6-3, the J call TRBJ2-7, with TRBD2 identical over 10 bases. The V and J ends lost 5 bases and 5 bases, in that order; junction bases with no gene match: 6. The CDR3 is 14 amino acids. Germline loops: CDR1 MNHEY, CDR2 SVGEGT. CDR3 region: CASSPGLAKNEQYF. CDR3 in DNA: TGTGCCAGCAGTCCGGGACTAGCGAAGAACGAGCAGTACTTC.

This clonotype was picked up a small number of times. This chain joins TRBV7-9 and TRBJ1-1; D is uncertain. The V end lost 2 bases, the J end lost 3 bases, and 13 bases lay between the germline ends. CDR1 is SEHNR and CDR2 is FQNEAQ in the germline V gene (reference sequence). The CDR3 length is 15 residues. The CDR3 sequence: CASSLIRVLDTEAFF. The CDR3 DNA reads TGTGCCAGCAGCTTAATAAGGGTGTTAGACACTGAAGCTTTCTTT.

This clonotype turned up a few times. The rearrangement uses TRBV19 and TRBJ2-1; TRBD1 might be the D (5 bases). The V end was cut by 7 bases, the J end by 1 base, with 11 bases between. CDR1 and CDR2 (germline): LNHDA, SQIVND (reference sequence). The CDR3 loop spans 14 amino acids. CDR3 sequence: CASKLRQSYNEQFF. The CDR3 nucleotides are TGTGCCAGTAAATTGAGACAGTCCTACAATGAGCAGTTCTTC. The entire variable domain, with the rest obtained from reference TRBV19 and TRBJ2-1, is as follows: DGGITQSPKYLFRKEGQNVTLSCEQNLNHDAMYWYRQDPGQGLRLIYYSQIVNDFQKGDIAEGYSVSREKKESFPLTVTSAQKNPTAFYLCASKLRQSYNEQFFGPGTRLTVL.

The CDR3 loop is CASRETGDYGYTF. For the CDR3, the DNA is TGTGCCAGCAGAGAGACAGGGGACTATGGCTACACCTTC. The chain recombines TRBV6-5 with TRBJ1-2, with 8 bases fitting TRBD1. Germline CDR1 and CDR2: MNHEY and SVGAGI. The CDR3 totals 13 residues. Unmatched junction bases numbered 3, after V lost 6 bases and J lost 3 bases.